This T cell receptor (beta chain) emerged from a study of T cells in localized non-small cell lung cancer (dated by TCRdb to about 2020). About the investigation overall: T cell repertoires of 236 early-stage NSCLC patients were analyzed, with tumors being compared against uninvolved tumor-adjacent lungs. Of the NSCLC patients, 120 to 150 were male and roughly 110 were female, and the mean age was around 66 years. All 240 or so NSCLC patients in the cohort were treatment-naive and had localized lung tumors that were resected.

At diagnosis, peripheral blood, uninvolved tumor-adjacent lung and tumor were collected and stored as a combination of fresh-frozen and FFPE material. Blood samples were analyzed as peripheral blood mononuclear cells for TCR repertoire profiling. TCR beta CDR3 regions were sequenced from DNA using the immunoSEQ Assay. The study's own analysis went as follows. To compute T cell density, TCR beta template counts were normalized to usable DNA, which was estimated by amplifying housekeeping genes. Richness was estimated with the preseqR package, extrapolating to 400,000 templates for PBMC samples and 120,000 templates for tissue samples. Clonality was defined by subtracting Pielou's evenness from one. To identify tissue-enriched TCRs, differential abundance testing was run on productive amino-acid clonotypes with a minimum total count of 5 and an alpha of 0.1. The Jaccard Index and the Morisita Overlap Index were used to measure how much the repertoires overlapped between compartments. GLIPH clustered TCR beta CDR3s with public tetramer-defined viral CDR3s; viral motifs required at least three viral sequences plus V-gene enrichment. TCRdb carries this immuneACCESS record with in-frame sequences only. Its versions omit some clonotypes, under half of them owing to an unresolved V gene in the studies checked, with the rest unexplained. Clone size and V and J calls were adopted from that table, with D and trimming inferred from the DNA. The sample table shows roughly 23,000 clones, and 85% to 90% are seen once. The ten largest clones represent more than 10% of the sample.

The CDR3 sequence holds 14 residues, the cysteine and phenylalanine included. Solely the CDR3 DNA is kept, with 42 bases framed from the first base. The CDR1 and CDR2 encoded by the germline V gene are MDHEN and SYDVKM. Trimming takes 2 bases from V and 4 bases from J, and the germline ends sit 9 bases apart. What the study reported, not specific to this receptor: Because the study design was exploratory, TCR variables were selected using unadjusted p-values without false-discovery rate correction. Higher blood T cell density associated with longer overall survival, while higher adjacent-lung clonality associated with shorter survival. Multi-region tumor sequencing was not performed, so intratumor heterogeneity could not be excluded. Uninvolved tumor-adjacent lung showed the highest T cell clonality, higher than tumor, which suggests more focused antigenic responses in the adjacent lung. A median of approximately 50 of the top 100 tumor clones turned up in the paired uninvolved adjacent lung, and 28 of those clones also ranked among the top 100 of that same adjacent lung.

On this clone: Its target antigen remains unknown. No much larger clonotype is one base removed from it; base qualities were not supplied.

Recombination joined TRBV28 with TRBJ1-3, with no confidently assigned D gene. The TCR was taken from a male donor at least 60 years old with stage I lung adenocarcinoma. The source was peripheral blood, collected before any cancer treatment. The DNA sequence follows: TGTGCCAGCAGTTTACCCACGGAGGGAAACACCATATATTTT. The resulting protein is CASSLPTEGNTIYF.